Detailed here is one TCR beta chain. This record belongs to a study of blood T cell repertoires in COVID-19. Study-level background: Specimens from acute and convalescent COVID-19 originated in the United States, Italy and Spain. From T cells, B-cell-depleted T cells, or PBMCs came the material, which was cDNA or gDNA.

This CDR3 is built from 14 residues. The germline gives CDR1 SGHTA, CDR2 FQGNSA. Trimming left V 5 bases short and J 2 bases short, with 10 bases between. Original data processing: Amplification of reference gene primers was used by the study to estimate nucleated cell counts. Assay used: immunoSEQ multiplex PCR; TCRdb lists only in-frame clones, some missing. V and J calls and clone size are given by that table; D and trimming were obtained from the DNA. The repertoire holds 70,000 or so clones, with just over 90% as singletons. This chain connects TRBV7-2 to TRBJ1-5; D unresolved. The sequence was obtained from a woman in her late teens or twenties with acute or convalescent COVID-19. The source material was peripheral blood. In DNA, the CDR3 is TGTGCCAGCAGCGAGGATTATGGCAATCAGCCCCAGCATTTT. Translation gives CASSEDYGNQPQHF.